Following are 25 T cell receptor beta chains from one sample sequenced in a study of blood T cell repertoires in COVID-19. Profiling relied on immunoSEQ multiplex PCR, and the TCRdb table lists in-frame clones only, not all of them. The sample contains 90,000 or so clones, 80% to 90% of which appear only once. Input material: peripheral blood. The receptor source for this set is a human donor in a cohort sampled during active COVID-19.

CDR3 DNA sequence: TGTGCCAGCAGTTACCCTCAGGTTCTCTACACCTTC. Its translation: CASSYPQVLYTF. The chain has TRBV6-2 or TRBV6-3 and TRBJ1-2; D is undetermined. The V end was cut by 2 bases, the J end by 10 bases, with 11 bases between. This CDR3 is 12 amino acids long. The germline V gene has CDR1 MNHEY and CDR2 SVGEGT.

This sequence joins TRBV5-1 and TRBJ2-5, with TRBD2 matching 8 bases. Trimming took 4 bases from V and 2 from J; bases not matched to a gene: 7. Looked up from germline, CDR1 is SGHRS and CDR2 is YFSETQ. The CDR3 is 15 amino acids. CDR3 in amino acids: CASSPGGGRQETQYF. DNA for the CDR3: TGCGCCAGCAGCCCGGGGGGGGGTCGGCAAGAGACCCAGTACTTC.

This chain connects TRBV5-6 to TRBJ2-6, with D possibly being TRBD1 (6 bases). In germline, CDR1 is SGHDT, CDR2 YYEEEE. The V and J ends lost 4 bases and 3 bases respectively, with 14 bases between them. This CDR3 has 16 residues. CDR3 in DNA: TGTGCCAGCAGCCTTCCTGGACAGATTGGGGCCAACGTCCTGACTTTC. Protein: CASSLPGQIGANVLTF.

The chain has TRBV30 and TRBJ1-2; 10 bases line up with TRBD1. The CDR3 spans 14 residues. The germline gives CDR1 GTSNPN, CDR2 SVGIG (reference sequence). V lost 3 bases to trimming and J lost 4 bases; unmatched junction nucleotides: 5. This chain's CDR3 is CAWRRDRGSYGYTF. For the CDR3, the DNA is TGTGCCTGGAGAAGGGACAGGGGTAGCTATGGCTACACCTTC. The full variable domain, rest sourced from reference TRBV30 and TRBJ1-2, is SQTIHQWPATLVQPVGSPLSLECTVEGTSNPNLYWYRQAAGRGLQLLFYSVGIGQISSEVPQNLSASRPQDRQFILSSKKLLLSDSGFYLCAWRRDRGSYGYTFGSGTRLTVV.

This clone was observed once. The chain combines TRBV10-3 with TRBJ1-1; TRBD1 is a possible D gene (6 bases). Deletions cut 3 bases from V and 2 bases from J, with 13 bases between. Germline V CDR1 and CDR2: ENHRY, SYGVKD. The CDR3 is 15 amino acids. The CDR3 DNA is TGTGCCATCAGTGACCCCGGGACAACAAACACTGAAGCTTTCTTT. Its translation is CAISDPGTTNTEAFF.

The J gene is TRBJ2-2, the V gene TRBV24-1, with D possibly TRBD2 on 5 matching bases. V dropped 0 bases and J dropped 6 bases, with 13 bases sitting between them. In germline, CDR1 is KGHDR, CDR2 SFDVKD. There are 16 residues in the CDR3. The CDR3, as DNA: TGTGCCACCAGTGATTTGTCCCGGGTGGACTCCGGGGAGCTGTTTTTT. As protein: CATSDLSRVDSGELFF.

This chain connects TRBV5-1 to TRBJ1-1, with 10 bases identical to TRBD1. The CDR3 is made up of 15 amino acids. Germline assignment: CDR1 SGHRS and CDR2 YFSETQ. The trim removed 0 bases at V and 10 bases at J, leaving 9 bases unmatched. The CDR3 sequence is CASSLDAGTGDVAFF. CDR3 sequence (DNA): TGCGCCAGCAGCTTGGATGCGGGGACAGGGGATGTAGCTTTCTTT. Together with reference TRBV5-1 and TRBJ1-1, the CDR3 gives the full variable domain: KAGVTQTPRYLIKTRGQQVTLSCSPISGHRSVSWYQQTPGQGLQFLFEYFSETQRNKGNFPGRFSGRQFSNSRSEMNVSTLELGDSALYLCASSLDAGTGDVAFFGQGTRLTVV.

This chain uses TRBV2 with TRBJ1-5; TRBD1 aligns across 9 bases. With V trimmed by 4 bases and J by 7 bases, 5 bases remained unmatched. The CDR3 runs to 14 residues. Germline V gives CDR1 SNHLY, CDR2 FYNNEI. CDR3 amino acids: CASSGDRARQPQHF. CDR3 bases: TGTGCCAGCAGTGGGGACAGGGCTCGACAGCCCCAGCATTTT. The whole variable domain, filled in from reference TRBV2 and TRBJ1-5, reads EPEVTQTPSHQVTQMGQEVILRCVPISNHLYFYWYRQILGQKVEFLVSFYNNEISEKSEIFDDQFSVERPDGSNFTLKIRSTKLEDSAMYFCASSGDRARQPQHFGDGTRLSIL.

The genes are TRBV28 and TRBJ2-3; D unresolved. CDR3 size: 12 residues. V was trimmed by 5 bases and J by 5 bases, leaving 8 bases between them. Germline V CDR1 and CDR2: MDHEN, SYDVKM. For the CDR3, the DNA is TGTGCCAGCAGTCCCCTCTTAGATACGCAGTATTTT. Its protein product is CASSPLLDTQYF.

The chain has TRBV5-6 and TRBJ2-2; unclear D gene. In germline, CDR1 is SGHDT, CDR2 YYEEEE. The CDR3 length is 15 residues. Deletions cut 0 bases from V and 0 bases from J, with 6 bases between. In DNA form, the CDR3 reads TGTGCCAGCAGCTTGGGTCAGACGAACACCGGGGAGCTGTTTTTT. It translates to CASSLGQTNTGELFF.

This clone was counted between two and nine times. The chain uses TRBV7-3 and TRBJ2-6, with 7 bases aligning to TRBD1. Germline CDR1 reads SGHTA; CDR2 reads FQGTGA. V lost 5 bases and J lost 4; bases outside the gene matches: 5. The CDR3 is 15 residues long. The DNA of the CDR3 is TGTGCCAGCAGCCTGACAGGGCGGGGGGCCAACGTCCTGACTTTC. It codes for CASSLTGRGANVLTF.

This clone is a singleton in its sample. J is TRBJ1-5 and V is TRBV6-5, with D perhaps matching TRBD1 (6 bases). Trimming removed 5 bases from V and 5 bases from J, with 16 bases in between. The V gene's germline CDR1 is MNHEY and CDR2 SVGAGI. The CDR3 is 15 amino acids. CDR3 sequence reads: CASSLQGRSDQPQHF. The CDR3 coding sequence is TGTGCCAGCAGTCTGCAGGGGAGAAGCGATCAGCCCCAGCATTTT.

The gene calls are TRBV6-5 and TRBJ2-2; the match to TRBD2 covers 7 bases. V lost 6 bases and J lost 5; bases outside the gene matches: 6. The V gene's germline CDR1 is MNHEY and CDR2 SVGAGI. CDR3 size: 14 residues. The CDR3 region is CASSSGGGTGELFF. DNA of the CDR3: TGTGCCAGCAGCTCGGGGGGAGGAACCGGGGAGCTGTTTTTT.

The chain employs TRBV5-6 and TRBJ2-1; 12 bases map to TRBD2. The CDR3 length is 19 residues. CDR1 is SGHDT and CDR2 is YYEEEE in the germline V gene. V shed 4 bases, J shed 1 base, and the junction held 12 bases outside the gene matches. CDR3 sequence reads: CASSETGTSGLRSYNEQFF. The CDR3 coding sequence is TGTGCCAGCAGCGAAACCGGGACTAGCGGGCTAAGGTCCTACAATGAGCAGTTCTTC.

The chain carries TRBV5-1 and TRBJ2-3; D is uncertain. Trimming removed 6 bases at V and 2 bases at J, with 7 bases between. The CDR3 spans 12 residues. The germline V gene has CDR1 SGHRS and CDR2 YFSETQ. DNA of the CDR3: TGCGCCAGCACCCCAAACACAGATACGCAGTATTTT. Amino acids: CASTPNTDTQYF.

This chain links TRBV4-1 with TRBJ2-7, with a tentative D call TRBD2 (5 bases). The germline gives CDR1 MGHRA, CDR2 YSYEKL. V was shortened by 3 bases and J by 7 bases, with 13 bases between the two germline ends. This CDR3 has 13 amino acids. The DNA for the CDR3 is TGCGCCAGCAGCCAGCGGGCCTTGGGGGAGCAGTACTTC. It is translated as CASSQRALGEQYF.

The rearrangement joins TRBV9 to TRBJ2-7; D perhaps matches TRBD2 (5 bases). The ends were cut back, 6 bases at V and 0 bases at J, with 13 bases in the middle. Germline values: CDR1 SGDLS, CDR2 YYNGEE. The length of the CDR3 is 14 residues. The CDR3 DNA sequence: TGTGCCAGCAATCCCGGGATCAGCTCCTACGAGCAGTACTTC. Amino acid sequence: CASNPGISSYEQYF.

The gene calls are TRBV9 and TRBJ2-7; 8 nucleotides line up with TRBD1. Germline V gene data show CDR1 as SGDLS and CDR2 as YYNGEE. This CDR3 has 16 amino acids. V gave up 0 bases and J gave up 4 bases; unmatched junction bases: 9. CDR3 residues: CASSVAPTGEGYEQYF. CDR3 coding DNA: TGTGCCAGCAGCGTAGCTCCGACAGGGGAAGGTTACGAGCAGTACTTC.

This clone was seen a single time. The J gene is TRBJ1-2, the V gene TRBV7-2, with TRBD1 matching over 9 bases. This CDR3 has 15 residues. J gave up 7 bases and V 5 bases, and 11 bases lay outside the gene matches. Germline values: CDR1 SGHTA, CDR2 FQGNSA. In nucleotides, the CDR3 is TGTGCCAGCAGCCCCCGACAGGGGGAGTTGGGTGGCTACACCTTC. Protein sequence: CASSPRQGELGGYTF.

The chain has TRBV6-5 and TRBJ1-5, with D unclear. The CDR3 has 13 residues. CDR1 is MNHEY, CDR2 SVGAGI, per germline. The V end lost 8 bases, the J end lost 0 bases, and 8 bases lay between the germline ends. CDR3 amino acids: CASRRDSNQPQHF. The CDR3 nucleotides read TGTGCCAGCCGTCGGGATAGCAATCAGCCCCAGCATTTT.

This chain links TRBV6-2 or TRBV6-3 with TRBJ1-1; 10 bases line up with TRBD1. With V trimmed by 6 bases and J by 5 bases, 6 bases remained unmatched. Germline CDR1 and CDR2: MNHEY and SVGEGT. The CDR3 sequence is 14 residues long. The CDR3 DNA is TGTGCCAGCAGATACGACAGGGGGCAGACTGAAGCTTTCTTT. It encodes CASRYDRGQTEAFF.

This clone was recorded only once. The chain links TRBV30 to TRBJ1-1; D unresolved. This CDR3 is 13 amino acids long. V was clipped by 3 bases and J by 5 bases, with 13 bases between them. Germline V gene lookup returns CDR1 GTSNPN and CDR2 SVGIG (reference sequence). The CDR3 sequence: CAWRAAAQTEAFF. The CDR3 DNA follows: TGTGCCTGGAGAGCGGCAGCGCAAACTGAAGCTTTCTTT.

This sequence joins TRBV3-1 (or the pseudogene TRBV3-2) and TRBJ1-2, with 8 bases aligning to TRBD1. The V and J ends lost 5 bases and 6 bases, in that order; junction bases with no gene match: 8. Germline V gives CDR1 LGHDT, CDR2 YNNKEL (reference sequence). The CDR3 has 14 residues. CDR3 region: CASSFRQGRDGYTF. CDR3 nucleotide sequence: TGTGCCAGCAGCTTCCGACAGGGGCGAGATGGCTACACCTTC.

The rearrangement links TRBV5-1 to TRBJ2-5; maybe TRBD2 (6 bases). Germline V gene sequence: CDR1 SGHRS, CDR2 YFSETQ. The CDR3 is 15 residues long. Deletions cut 4 bases from V and 5 bases from J, with 18 bases between. CDR3 sequence (DNA): TGCGCCAGCAGCGTCGGTGGCAGCGGAGGGGAGACCCAGTACTTC. Encoded protein: CASSVGGSGGETQYF.

V usage is TRBV2 and J usage is TRBJ1-3, with 10 bases lining up with TRBD1. Germline CDR1 reads SNHLY; CDR2 reads FYNNEI. With 4 bases clipped from V and 0 bases from J, the junction kept 0 bases outside the gene matches. CDR3 length: 15 amino acids. CDR3: CASSGDRGSGNTIYF. The CDR3 DNA reads as TGTGCCAGCAGTGGGGACAGGGGCTCTGGAAACACCATATATTTT.